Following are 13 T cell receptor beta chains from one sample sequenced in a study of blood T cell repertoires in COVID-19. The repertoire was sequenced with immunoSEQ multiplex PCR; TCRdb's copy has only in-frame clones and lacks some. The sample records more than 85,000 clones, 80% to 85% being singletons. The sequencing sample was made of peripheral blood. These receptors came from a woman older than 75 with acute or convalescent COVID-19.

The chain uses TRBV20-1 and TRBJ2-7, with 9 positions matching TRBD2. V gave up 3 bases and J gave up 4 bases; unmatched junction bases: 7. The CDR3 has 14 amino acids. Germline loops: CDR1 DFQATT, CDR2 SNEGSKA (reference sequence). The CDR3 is CSASGREGRYEQYF. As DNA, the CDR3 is TGCAGTGCTAGTGGGCGGGAGGGCCGGTACGAGCAGTACTTC.

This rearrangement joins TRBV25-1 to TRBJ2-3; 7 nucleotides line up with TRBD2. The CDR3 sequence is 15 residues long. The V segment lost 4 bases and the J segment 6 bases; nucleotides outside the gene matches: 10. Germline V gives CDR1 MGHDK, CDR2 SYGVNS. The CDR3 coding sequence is TGTGCCAGCAGTGTTTCGACTAGCATATGGGATACGCAGTATTTT. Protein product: CASSVSTSIWDTQYF.

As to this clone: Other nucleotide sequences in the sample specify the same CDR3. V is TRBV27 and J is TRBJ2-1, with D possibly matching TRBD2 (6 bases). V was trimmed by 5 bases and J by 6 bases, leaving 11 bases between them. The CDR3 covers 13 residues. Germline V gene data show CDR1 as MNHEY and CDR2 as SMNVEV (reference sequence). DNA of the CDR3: TGTGCCAGCAGTAGCGGGTCGGTCAATGAGCAGTTCTTC. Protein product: CASSSGSVNEQFF.

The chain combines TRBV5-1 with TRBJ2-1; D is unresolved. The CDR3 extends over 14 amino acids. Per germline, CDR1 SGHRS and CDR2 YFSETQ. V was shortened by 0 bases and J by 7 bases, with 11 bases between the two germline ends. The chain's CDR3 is CASSLAPPGNEQFF. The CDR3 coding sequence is TGCGCCAGCAGCTTGGCCCCCCCCGGGAATGAGCAGTTCTTC. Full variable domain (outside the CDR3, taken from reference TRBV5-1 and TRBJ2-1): KAGVTQTPRYLIKTRGQQVTLSCSPISGHRSVSWYQQTPGQGLQFLFEYFSETQRNKGNFPGRFSGRQFSNSRSEMNVSTLELGDSALYLCASSLAPPGNEQFFGPGTRLTVL.

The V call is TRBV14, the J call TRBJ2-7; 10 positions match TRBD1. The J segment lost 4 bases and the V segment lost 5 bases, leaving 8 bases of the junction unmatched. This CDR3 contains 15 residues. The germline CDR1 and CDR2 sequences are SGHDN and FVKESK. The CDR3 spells CASSLAGTGAYEQYF. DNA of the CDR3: TGTGCCAGCAGCTTAGCCGGGACAGGGGCTTACGAGCAGTACTTC. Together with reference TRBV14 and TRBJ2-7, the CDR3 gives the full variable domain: EAGVTQFPSHSVIEKGQTVTLRCDPISGHDNLYWYRRVMGKEIKFLLHFVKESKQDESGMPNNRFLAERTGGTYSTLKVQPAELEDSGVYFCASSLAGTGAYEQYFGPGTRLTVT.

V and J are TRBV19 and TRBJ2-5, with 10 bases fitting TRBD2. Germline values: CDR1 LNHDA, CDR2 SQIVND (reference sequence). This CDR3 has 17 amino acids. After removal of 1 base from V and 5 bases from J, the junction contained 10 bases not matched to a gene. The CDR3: CASSIGETSGFSETQYF. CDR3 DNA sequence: TGTGCCAGTAGTATAGGGGAGACTAGCGGGTTTTCGGAGACCCAGTACTTC.

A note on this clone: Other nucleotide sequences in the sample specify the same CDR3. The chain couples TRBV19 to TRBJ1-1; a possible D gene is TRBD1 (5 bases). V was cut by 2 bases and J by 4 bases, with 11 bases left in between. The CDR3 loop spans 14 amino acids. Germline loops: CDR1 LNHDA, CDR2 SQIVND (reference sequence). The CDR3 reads CASSITGVATEAFF. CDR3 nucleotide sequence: TGTGCCAGTAGTATAACGGGGGTTGCCACTGAAGCTTTCTTT.

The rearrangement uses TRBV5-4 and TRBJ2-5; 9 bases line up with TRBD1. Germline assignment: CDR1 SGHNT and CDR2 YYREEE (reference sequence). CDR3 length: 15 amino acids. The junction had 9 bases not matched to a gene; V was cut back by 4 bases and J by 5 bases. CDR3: CASSTNRGRGETQYF. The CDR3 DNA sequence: TGTGCCAGCAGCACGAACAGGGGGCGGGGGGAGACCCAGTACTTC.

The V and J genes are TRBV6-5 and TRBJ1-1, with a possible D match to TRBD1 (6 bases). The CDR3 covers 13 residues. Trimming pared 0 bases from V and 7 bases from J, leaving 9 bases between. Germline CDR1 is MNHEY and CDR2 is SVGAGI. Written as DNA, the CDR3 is TGTGCCAGCAGTTACTCTACAGGGTTTGAAGCTTTCTTT. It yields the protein CASSYSTGFEAFF.

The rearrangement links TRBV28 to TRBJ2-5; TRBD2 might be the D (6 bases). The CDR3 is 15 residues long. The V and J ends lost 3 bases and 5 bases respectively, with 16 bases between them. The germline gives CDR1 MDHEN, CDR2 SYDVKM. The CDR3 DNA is TGTGCCAGCAGTTTCCGTGGAGCGGGTGGGGAGACCCAGTACTTC. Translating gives CASSFRGAGGETQYF.

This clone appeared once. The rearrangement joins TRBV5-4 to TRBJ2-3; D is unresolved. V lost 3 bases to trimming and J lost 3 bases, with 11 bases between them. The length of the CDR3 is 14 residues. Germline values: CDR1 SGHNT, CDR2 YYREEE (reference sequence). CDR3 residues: CASSSGRGTDTQYF. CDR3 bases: TGTGCCAGCAGCTCGGGTAGAGGTACAGATACGCAGTATTTT.

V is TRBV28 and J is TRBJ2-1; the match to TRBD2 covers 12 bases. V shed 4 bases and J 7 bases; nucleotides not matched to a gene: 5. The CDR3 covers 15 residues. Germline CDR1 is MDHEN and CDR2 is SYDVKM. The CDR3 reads CASSSSGRAMNEQFF. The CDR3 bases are TGTGCCAGCAGTTCTAGCGGGAGGGCCATGAATGAGCAGTTCTTC.

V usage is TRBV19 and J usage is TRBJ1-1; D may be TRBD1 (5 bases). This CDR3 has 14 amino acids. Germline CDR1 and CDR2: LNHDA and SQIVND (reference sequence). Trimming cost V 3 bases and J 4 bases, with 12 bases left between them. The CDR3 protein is CASSIRRGATEAFF. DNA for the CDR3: TGTGCCAGTAGTATCCGGAGGGGAGCCACTGAAGCTTTCTTT.